Sequencing of this TCR beta chain was carried out in a study of blood T cell repertoires in COVID-19. Data came from immunoSEQ multiplex PCR; TCRdb stores just in-frame clones and leaves some out. This sample yields a few hundred thousand clones, of which 87% are seen a single time; 6% to 6.5% belongs to the top ten. Germline CDR1 and CDR2: LNHNV and YYDKDF (reference sequence). The V end was cut by 0 bases, the J end by 5 bases, with 13 bases between. The length of the CDR3 is 15 residues. Specimen: PBMCs or T cells enriched from blood (not recorded which). The chain carries TRBV15 and TRBJ1-2, with D uncertain. This TCR came from a woman between 40 and 55 years old who had recovered from COVID-19. In DNA, the CDR3 is TGTGCCACCAGCAGAGAGAAGCCAGGCGGGTATGGCTACACCTTC. It codes for CATSREKPGGYGYTF.